This T cell receptor beta chain was recovered during a study of cytomegalovirus exposure and HLA in healthy donors. The PCR ran on 60 Vbeta and 13 Jbeta primers. Clones were read by immunoSEQ multiplex PCR, and TCRdb kept only the in-frame ones, dropping some. This table holds 120,000 or so clones, 70% to 85% found once. This clone was detected once. The antigen remains unidentified. Study-level points and caveats: The authors considered a cluster of highly shared sequence variants likely to be a sequencing artifact. The authors later found TCR association rates varying by HLA locus, with DRB1 most and HLA-C fewest.

Trimming stripped 3 bases from V and 7 bases from J, with 16 bases between. Germline V gives CDR1 LNHDA, CDR2 SQIVND (reference sequence). CDR3 size: 14 residues. This receptor was identified in a man aged 40-49 years in good health and CMV-seropositive. Sequencing used PBMCs. The chain employs TRBV19 and TRBJ2-7; D may be TRBD2 (6 bases). CDR3 amino acids: CASSMVPGRGEQYF. For the CDR3, the DNA is TGTGCCAGTAGTATGGTACCGGGCCGGGGGGAGCAGTACTTC.